Listed below are T cell receptor beta chains from one sample, sequenced in a study of regulatory T cells in long-lasting Graves disease. Each CDR3 protein gets one entry after TCRdb re-called the multiplex PCR reads with MiXCR. The table shows some 500,000 distinct CDR3 sequences, with approximately 13% occurring only once. A further study also used this sample, focusing on T cells in Graves' hyperthyroidism and ophthalmopathy.

The sequencing here drew on peripheral blood mononuclear cells (PBMCs), taken at new diagnosis, from a patient treated with antithyroid drugs. The origin of the receptors is a man under 40 with Graves disease. Each CDR3 is given with its conserved first and last residue. The D gene is left open where the match is weak. The size of a clone is reported for some rows only, either as once, few or many, or as a class for expanded clones.

j_call	v_call	clone_size	d_call	cdr3_aa	cdr3_nt
TRBJ1-2	TRBV29-1	many	TRBD1	CSVDYRGLDGYTF	TGCAGCGTTGACTACAGGGGCTTGGATGGCTACACCTTC
TRBJ2-5	TRBV10-3	few	.	CAISESGVQQETQYF	TGTGCCATCAGTGAGTCAGGGGTTCAACAAGAGACCCAGTACTTC
TRBJ1-2	TRBV20-1	few	TRBD1	CSARMGQGALRGYTF	TGCAGTGCTCGGATGGGACAGGGGGCGTTGAGGGGCTACACCTTC
TRBJ1-1	TRBV7-9	.	TRBD1	CASSFNRGTEAFF	TGTGCCAGCAGCTTCAACAGGGGAACTGAAGCTTTCTTT
TRBJ2-1	TRBV6-2/TRBV6-3	many	.	CASKSALRGQFF	TGTGCCAGCAAATCGGCTCTCCGAGGGCAGTTCTTC
TRBJ1-5	TRBV5-1	many	.	CASRTPSAQHF	TGCGCCAGCCGTACCCCGTCGGCCCAGCATTTT
TRBJ2-2	TRBV12-3/TRBV12-4	many	.	CASSLPQGRLVPGELFF	TGTGCCAGCAGCTTACCTCAGGGCCGACTAGTTCCCGGGGAGCTGTTTTTT
TRBJ2-2	TRBV7-6	many	.	CASSLKVTDGELFF	TGTGCCAGCAGCTTAAAGGTGACGGACGGGGAGCTGTTTTTT
TRBJ2-1	TRBV24-1	.	.	CATSDPKDSYNEQFF	TGTGCCACCAGTGACCCCAAGGACTCCTACAATGAGCAGTTCTTC
TRBJ2-2	TRBV6-1	many	.	CASRGTVSGELFF	TGTGCCAGCAGAGGGACTGTTTCCGGGGAGCTGTTTTTT
TRBJ2-6	TRBV6-1	many	.	CASSGPSPKGANVLTF	TGTGCCAGCAGTGGTCCTTCCCCAAAGGGGGCCAACGTCCTGACTTTC
TRBJ1-1	TRBV6-1	few	TRBD1	CASSRTGSFRWTEAFF	TGTGCCAGCAGCAGGACAGGGTCCTTTCGATGGACTGAAGCTTTCTTT
TRBJ1-2	TRBV2	many	.	CASGLTVSDGYTF	TGTGCCAGCGGACTGACAGTATCCGATGGCTACACCTTC
TRBJ2-1	TRBV19	few	.	CASSTPGTNYNEQFF	TGTGCCAGTAGTACCCCCGGGACAAATTACAATGAGCAGTTCTTC
TRBJ2-7	TRBV6-1	few	.	CASSERNRLIGEEQYF	TGTGCCAGCAGTGAGAGGAACCGCCTTATCGGGGAGGAGCAGTACTTC
TRBJ2-7	TRBV10-3	many	TRBD2	CAISESGLAGTDEQYF	TGTGCCATCAGTGAGTCCGGGCTAGCGGGAACGGACGAGCAGTACTTC
TRBJ2-5	TRBV5-4	.	.	CAFGASLGETQYF	TGTGCTTTCGGGGCTTCACTGGGGGAGACCCAGTACTTC
TRBJ1-3	TRBV7-2	many	.	CASSLALGNTIYF	TGTGCCAGCAGCTTAGCGTTGGGGAACACCATATATTTT
TRBJ2-1	TRBV7-2	many	.	CASSLAVSSYNEQFF	TGTGCCAGCAGCTTAGCGGTCAGCTCCTACAATGAGCAGTTCTTC
TRBJ2-7	TRBV12-3/TRBV12-4	many	TRBD2	CASSSSGRRAYEQYF	TGTGCCAGCAGTTCTAGCGGGAGGCGGGCCTACGAGCAGTACTTC
TRBJ2-7	TRBV5-4	once	TRBD2	CASRLAGGQIGNEQYF	TGTGCCAGCAGATTAGCGGGAGGCCAGATAGGGAACGAGCAGTACTTC
TRBJ1-5	TRBV4-1	.	.	CASSPGLEQPQHF	TGCGCCAGCAGCCCAGGGTTAGAGCAGCCCCAGCATTTT
TRBJ1-5	TRBV12-3/TRBV12-4	few	.	CASSLREGRVQHF	TGTGCCAGCAGTTTAAGAGAGGGCCGGGTTCAGCATTTT
TRBJ1-1	TRBV13	many	.	CASSLGGPLAFF	TGTGCCAGCAGCTTAGGTGGCCCCCTAGCTTTCTTT
TRBJ2-3	TRBV12-3/TRBV12-4	many	TRBD2	CASNPAGGGTDTQYF	TGTGCCAGCAACCCAGCGGGAGGAGGCACAGATACGCAGTATTTT
TRBJ2-7	TRBV7-9	many	TRBD2	CASSPPGLNEQYF	TGTGCCAGCAGCCCACCGGGACTAAACGAGCAGTACTTC
TRBJ1-5	TRBV12-3/TRBV12-4	many	TRBD1	CASREGTGEVQPQHF	TGTGCCAGCAGAGAAGGGACAGGGGAGGTTCAGCCCCAGCATTTT
TRBJ1-2	TRBV10-3	few	TRBD1	CAINSQGAHGYTF	TGTGCCATCAATTCACAGGGGGCGCATGGCTACACCTTC
TRBJ2-1	TRBV7-2	.	TRBD1	CASSRGTGSNEQFF	TGTGCCAGCAGCAGAGGGACAGGCAGCAATGAGCAGTTCTTC
TRBJ1-1	TRBV27	many	.	CASTRTGNTEAFF	TGTGCCAGCACTCGCACAGGGAACACTGAAGCTTTCTTT
TRBJ2-6	TRBV2	many	.	CASSVRLYVSGANVLTF	TGTGCCAGCAGTGTCCGACTGTATGTCTCTGGGGCCAACGTCCTGACTTTC
TRBJ1-1	TRBV12-3/TRBV12-4	.	.	CASSYYGLPHEAFF	TGTGCCAGCAGCTATTATGGACTTCCTCACGAAGCTTTCTTT
TRBJ1-2	TRBV7-9	.	.	CASSPDQGLHGYTF	TGTGCCAGCAGCCCCGACCAGGGGCTGCATGGCTACACCTTC
TRBJ2-7	TRBV6-5	many	.	CASSYTDRGYEQYF	TGTGCCAGCAGTTACACTGACAGAGGCTACGAGCAGTACTTC
TRBJ2-2	TRBV28	few	.	CASSLNGGSTGELFF	TGTGCCAGCAGCCTCAATGGGGGGAGCACCGGGGAGCTGTTTTTT
TRBJ2-4	TRBV27	many	TRBD1	CASSLLNRGKNIQYF	TGTGCCAGCAGTTTATTAAACAGGGGCAAAAACATTCAGTACTTC
TRBJ1-2	TRBV5-1	few	TRBD1	CASSLVAGGADGYTF	TGCGCCAGCAGCTTGGTGGCAGGGGGCGCAGATGGCTACACCTTC
TRBJ2-7	TRBV27	.	TRBD1	CASRSYGTGGSYEQYF	TGTGCCAGCAGGTCATATGGGACAGGGGGTTCCTACGAGCAGTACTTC
TRBJ2-7	TRBV11-2	many	TRBD2	CASSFRPGLAGEYEQYF	TGTGCCAGCAGCTTTAGGCCGGGACTAGCGGGAGAGTACGAGCAGTACTTC
TRBJ2-1	TRBV2	many	.	CASSAPVGLGRQSTYNEQFF	TGTGCCAGCAGTGCCCCGGTTGGGCTTGGAAGACAGAGCACCTACAATGAGCAGTTCTTC
TRBJ2-1	TRBV28	many	TRBD2	CASTRTSGYNEQFF	TGTGCCAGCACGAGGACTAGCGGATACAATGAGCAGTTCTTC